Sequencing of this T cell receptor beta chain was carried out in a study of regulatory T cells in long-lasting Graves disease. Study information: For under 3 months, newly diagnosed Graves' patients had been taking antithyroid drugs. Whole-study findings and limits: Thyroid tissue was not sampled; only peripheral blood was.

Assembly of TCR beta libraries relied on iRepertoire HTBI primers together with Arm-PCR of CDR3 regions. TCRdb reprocessed the multiplex PCR reads via MiXCR and lists one record per CDR3 protein. The sample includes a few hundred thousand distinct CDR3 sequences, 16% seen only once; the top ten take roughly 23%. Germline V gives CDR1 SGHTA, CDR2 FQGTGA. CDR3 length equals 17 residues. Comment on this clonotype: Its target is not known. This clone may be a read error of a much larger clone one base away.

The time point: newly diagnosed GD, antithyroid drugs for less than 3 months. RNA extracted from PBMCs served as the sequencing template. Per American Thyroid Association guidelines, Graves' disease was diagnosed. These same records also appear under a second study, on T cells in Graves' hyperthyroidism and ophthalmopathy. That report notes: Clinical symptoms, serum thyroxine, TRAb, thyroid ultrasound and orbital computed tomography informed diagnoses.

This chain uses TRBV7-3 with TRBJ2-5, with 12 bases lining up with TRBD1. The sequences come from peripheral blood mononuclear cells (PBMCs), collected at new diagnosis, from a patient treated with antithyroid drugs. The sequence came from a woman aged 18-29 years with Graves disease. Written as DNA, the CDR3 is TGTGCCAGCAGCCCGGGGACAGGGGGCGCGGATAGGGAGATCCAGTACTTC. It specifies CASSPGTGGADREIQYF.